Sequencing of this TCR beta chain was carried out in a study of shared clonotypes between healthy human individuals. The overall study: Three CD4 naive, three CD4 memory, two CD8 naive and one CD8 memory plate were used per donor.

On this clone: Other DNA sequences of this sample code for an identical CDR3.

CD8 cells regarded as naive lacked CD45RO, were positively chosen for CCR7, and omitted terminally differentiated effector memory CD45RA+ cells. The protocol was immunoSEQ multiplex PCR, while the TCRdb copy is restricted to in-frame clones and leaves out a portion. The sample includes 1.5 million to 2.5 million clones, about 94% of them seen just once. The V gene's germline CDR1 is SEHNR and CDR2 FQNEAQ (reference sequence). This CDR3 is built from 12 residues. V dropped 1 base and J dropped 8 bases, with 8 bases sitting between them. The V call is TRBV7-9, the J call TRBJ1-1; the D is unclear. Material: naive CD8+ T cells sorted from blood. This receptor was identified in a man aged 18 to 29 in good health. In nucleotides, the CDR3 is TGTGCCAGCAGCTTAGGCGCAGCAGAAGCTTTCTTT. This translates into CASSLGAAEAFF.